This T cell receptor beta chain stems from a study of shared clonotypes between healthy human individuals. Study-level results: Clonotypes shared by all four sorted-subset donors had higher generation probabilities than non-shared clonotypes. In general, naive subsets displayed greater estimated richness than memory subsets did.

Authors' methods: There were no quality scores in the junction-only immunoSEQ sequences, so filtering differed. Profiled with immunoSEQ multiplex PCR; TCRdb holds only in-frame clones, not every one. V and J calls and clone size come straight from that table; D and trimming were deduced from the DNA. The table lists 1.4 million to 1.5 million clones, more than 95% of them singletons, with approximately 1.2% in the top ten. CD4+ cell separation produced CD45RA+ naive and CD45RA-negative memory subsets. To note about this clone: Its antigen is not known.

Germline V gene data show CDR1 as WNHNN and CDR2 as SYGVQD (reference sequence). V was shortened by 2 bases and J by 7 bases, with 12 bases between the two germline ends. CDR3 length: 14 amino acids. This chain connects TRBV10-1 to TRBJ2-1; no clear D. The clonotype was recovered from a man under 40 in good health. Input material: naive CD4+ T cells sorted from blood. Subset given: CD45RA+ positively selected. This chain's CDR3 is CASSESTPGNEQFF. The CDR3 DNA reads TGCGCCAGCAGTGAGAGCACCCCCGGGAATGAGCAGTTCTTC.